This T cell receptor (beta chain) stems from a study of blood T cell repertoires in COVID-19. Study information: Whether acute or convalescent, the COVID-19 samples came from the United States, Italy and Spain. PBMCs, B-cell-depleted T cells, or T cells provided the cDNA or gDNA that made up the material.

This CDR3 spans 13 amino acids. Germline CDR1 reads LGHDT; CDR2 reads YNNKEL (reference sequence). With V trimmed by 3 bases and J by 5 bases, 3 bases remained unmatched. In the authors' methods: Amplification with reference gene primers provided the estimates of nucleated cell counts. Method: immunoSEQ multiplex PCR; TCRdb's copy keeps in-frame clones and lacks some. V and J calls and clone size are those listed in that table; D and trimming were worked out from the DNA. The table lists 100,000 to 150,000 clones, 65% to 90% of them singletons, with approximately 6.6% in the top ten. Material: peripheral blood. The V call is TRBV3-1 (or the pseudogene TRBV3-2), the J call TRBJ1-1, with 7 bases lining up with TRBD1. The clonotype was recovered from an elderly man with active or convalescent COVID-19. CDR3 nucleotide sequence: TGTGCCAGCAGCCAGACAGGGAATACTGAAGCTTTCTTT. It translates to CASSQTGNTEAFF.